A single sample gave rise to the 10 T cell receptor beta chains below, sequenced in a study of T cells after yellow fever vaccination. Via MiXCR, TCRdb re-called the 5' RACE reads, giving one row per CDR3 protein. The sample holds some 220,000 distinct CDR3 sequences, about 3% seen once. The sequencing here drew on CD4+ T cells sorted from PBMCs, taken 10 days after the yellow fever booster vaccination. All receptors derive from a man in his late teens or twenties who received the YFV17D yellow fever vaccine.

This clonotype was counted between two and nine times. CDR3 residues: CASSMGASPNTEAFF. CDR3 DNA sequence: TGTGCCAGTAGTATGGGAGCCAGCCCAAACACTGAAGCTTTCTTT. V and J are TRBV19 and TRBJ1-1; no firm D call. Germline-derived CDR1 and CDR2 are LNHDA and SQIVND (reference sequence). The V gene lost 3 bases and the J gene lost 2 bases, with 13 bases spanning the gap. This CDR3 is 15 amino acids long.

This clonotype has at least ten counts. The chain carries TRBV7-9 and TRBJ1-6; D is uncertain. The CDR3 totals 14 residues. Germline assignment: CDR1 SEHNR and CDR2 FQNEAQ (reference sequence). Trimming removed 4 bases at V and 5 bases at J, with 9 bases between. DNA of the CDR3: TGTGCCAGCAGCTGGCTCGGAAATAATTCACCCCTCCACTTT. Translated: CASSWLGNNSPLHF.

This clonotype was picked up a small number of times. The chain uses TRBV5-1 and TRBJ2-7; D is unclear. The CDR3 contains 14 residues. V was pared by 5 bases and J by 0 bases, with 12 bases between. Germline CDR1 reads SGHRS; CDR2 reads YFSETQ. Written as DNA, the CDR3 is TGCGCCAGCAGGTTGACATATCCCTCCTACGAGCAGTACTTC. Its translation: CASRLTYPSYEQYF.

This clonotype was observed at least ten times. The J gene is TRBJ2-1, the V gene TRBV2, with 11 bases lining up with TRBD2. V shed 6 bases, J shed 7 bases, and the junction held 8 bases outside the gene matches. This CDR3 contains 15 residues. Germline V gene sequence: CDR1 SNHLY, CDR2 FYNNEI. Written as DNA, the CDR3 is TGTGCCAGCAGAGCCGGGACTAGCGGCCCTAATGAGCAGTTCTTC. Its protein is CASRAGTSGPNEQFF.

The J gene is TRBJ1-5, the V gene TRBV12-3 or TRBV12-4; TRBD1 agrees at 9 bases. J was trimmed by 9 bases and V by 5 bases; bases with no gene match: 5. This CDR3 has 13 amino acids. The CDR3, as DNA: TGTGCCAGCAGTCCTTGGGGACAGGGGCCCCAGCATTTT. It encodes CASSPWGQGPQHF.

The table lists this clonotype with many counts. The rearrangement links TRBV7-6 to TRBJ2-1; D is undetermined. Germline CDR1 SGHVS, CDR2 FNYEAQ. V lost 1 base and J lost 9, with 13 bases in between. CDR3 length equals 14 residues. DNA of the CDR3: TGTGCCAGCAGCTTAGGGGTAGCTGCTGCTGAGCAGTTCTTC. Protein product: CASSLGVAAAEQFF.

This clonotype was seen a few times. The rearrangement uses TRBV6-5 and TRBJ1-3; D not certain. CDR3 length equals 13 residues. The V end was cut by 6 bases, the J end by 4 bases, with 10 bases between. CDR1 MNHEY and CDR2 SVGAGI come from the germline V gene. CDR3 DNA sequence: TGTGCCAGCAGCCGGGTTCACGGAAACACCATATATTTT. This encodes CASSRVHGNTIYF.

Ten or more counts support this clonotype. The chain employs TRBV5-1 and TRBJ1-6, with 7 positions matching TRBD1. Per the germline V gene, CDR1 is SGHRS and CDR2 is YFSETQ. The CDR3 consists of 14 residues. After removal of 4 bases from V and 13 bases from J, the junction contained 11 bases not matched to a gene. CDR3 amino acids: CASSLEARGTPLHF. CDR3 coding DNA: TGCGCCAGCAGCCTCGAAGCCAGGGGGACTCCCCTCCACTTT.

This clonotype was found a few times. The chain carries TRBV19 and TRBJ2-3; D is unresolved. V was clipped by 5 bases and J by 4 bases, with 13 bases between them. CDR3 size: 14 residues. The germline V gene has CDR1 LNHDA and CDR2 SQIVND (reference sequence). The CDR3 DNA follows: TGTGCCAGTAGTGCTCGGAGTATTGCAGATACGCAGTATTTT. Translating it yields CASSARSIADTQYF.

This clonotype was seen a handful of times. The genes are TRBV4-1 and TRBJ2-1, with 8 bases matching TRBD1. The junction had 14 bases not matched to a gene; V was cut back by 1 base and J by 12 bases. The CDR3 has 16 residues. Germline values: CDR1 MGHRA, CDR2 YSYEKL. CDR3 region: CASSQVGQGRTLGQFF. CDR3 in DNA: TGCGCCAGCAGCCAAGTAGGACAGGGACGTACTTTAGGGCAGTTCTTC.